The 23 T cell receptor beta chains below all came from one sample that was sequenced in a study of blood T cell repertoires in COVID-19. The protocol was immunoSEQ multiplex PCR, while the TCRdb copy is restricted to in-frame clones and leaves out a portion. The sample carries 70,000 to 85,000 clones, roughly nine tenths recorded once. Sequences were obtained from peripheral blood. The receptors derive from an older woman with acute or convalescent COVID-19.

This sequence joins TRBV4-2 and TRBJ2-3, with 9 nucleotides matching TRBD2. Trimming took 1 base from V and 3 from J; bases not matched to a gene: 11. Germline V gives CDR1 LGHNA, CDR2 YNFKEQ. This CDR3 comprises 18 residues. The CDR3 DNA sequence: TGTGCCAGCAGCCAAGGACTAGCGGTTCCGCTTGGGACAGATACGCAGTATTTT. Amino acids: CASSQGLAVPLGTDTQYF.

This sequence joins TRBV28 and TRBJ1-1, with TRBD1 matching 9 bases. This CDR3 spans 15 amino acids. Losses at the gene ends were 7 bases for V and 1 base for J; bases not matched to a gene: 7. The V gene's germline CDR1 is MDHEN and CDR2 SYDVKM. Here the CDR3 DNA reads TGTGCCAGCACCCTTAGGGGACAGGGGAACACTGAAGCTTTCTTT. Translation: CASTLRGQGNTEAFF.

J is TRBJ2-3 and V is TRBV28; 7 bases line up with TRBD1. This CDR3 is built from 15 residues. The V and J ends lost 6 bases and 5 bases, in that order; junction bases with no gene match: 11. Germline V gene sequence: CDR1 MDHEN, CDR2 SYDVKM. The CDR3 DNA reads as TGTGCCAGCAGATACACCAACAGGGGACAAGATACGCAGTATTTT. This sequence encodes CASRYTNRGQDTQYF.

The chain carries TRBV5-6 and TRBJ2-1; 14 bases map to TRBD2. This CDR3 has 14 residues. The germline gives CDR1 SGHDT, CDR2 YYEEEE. Unmatched junction bases numbered 3, after V lost 6 bases and J lost 7 bases. DNA of the CDR3: TGTGCCAGCACCCGGACTAGCGGGGGGAATGAGCAGTTCTTC. Protein product: CASTRTSGGNEQFF. The entire variable domain, with the rest obtained from reference TRBV5-6 and TRBJ2-1, is as follows: DAGVTQSPTHLIKTRGQQVTLRCSPKSGHDTVSWYQQALGQGPQFIFQYYEEEERQRGNFPDRFSGHQFPNYSSELNVNALLLGDSALYLCASTRTSGGNEQFFGPGTRLTVL.

The chain couples TRBV3-1 (or the pseudogene TRBV3-2) to TRBJ1-1; 8 nucleotides match TRBD1. The ends lost 4 bases at V and 4 bases at J; junction bases unmatched: 5. Germline CDR1 reads LGHDT; CDR2 reads YNNKEL (reference sequence). The CDR3 loop spans 14 amino acids. The CDR3 nucleotides are TGTGCCAGCAGCCCACGGACAGGGCTCACTGAAGCTTTCTTT. This translates into CASSPRTGLTEAFF.

The chain is built from TRBV6-2 or TRBV6-3 and TRBJ1-1; D might be TRBD1 (5 bases). This CDR3 spans 14 amino acids. The germline V and J ends were trimmed by 5 bases and 4 bases, with 14 bases remaining between them. Germline V gene lookup returns CDR1 MNHEY and CDR2 SVGEGT. The CDR3 is CASSTQGYGTEAFF. The CDR3 nucleotides are TGTGCCAGCAGTACCCAGGGATACGGCACTGAAGCTTTCTTT.

This chain joins TRBV10-1 and TRBJ2-5; TRBD2 agrees at 14 bases. Germline CDR1 reads WNHNN; CDR2 reads SYGVQD (reference sequence). Trimming at V came to 2 bases and at J to 1 base, leaving 12 bases not matched to a gene. The CDR3 contains 20 residues. CDR3 sequence reads: CASSEAPTSGRARRQETQYF. The CDR3 nucleotides are TGCGCCAGCAGTGAGGCTCCGACTAGCGGGAGGGCCAGACGCCAAGAGACCCAGTACTTC.

This clone was observed once. The CDR3 protein is CASIGAGGGDYQPQHF. CDR3 DNA sequence: TGTGCCAGCATAGGGGCTGGAGGGGGCGATTATCAGCCCCAGCATTTT. The chain carries TRBV28 and TRBJ1-5; 7 nucleotides match TRBD1. The CDR3 sequence is 16 residues long. CDR1 and CDR2 (germline): MDHEN, SYDVKM. Unmatched junction bases numbered 14, after V lost 7 bases and J lost 5 bases.

This clone was seen just once. The rearrangement links TRBV27 to TRBJ2-1, with TRBD1 as a possible D gene (6 bases). From germline, CDR1 is MNHEY and CDR2 SMNVEV (reference sequence). With 0 bases removed from V and 10 bases from J, the gap between germline ends came to 13 bases. CDR3 length: 14 amino acids. CDR3 sequence: CASSLSRGTGEQFF. CDR3 coding DNA: TGTGCCAGCAGTTTATCGAGGGGGACCGGGGAGCAGTTCTTC.

The chain employs TRBV28 and TRBJ2-5; D unclear. Germline lookup yields CDR1 MDHEN and CDR2 SYDVKM. The V end lost 3 bases, the J end lost 3 bases, and 5 bases lay between the germline ends. The CDR3 is 12 residues long. As DNA, the CDR3 is TGTGCCAGCAGTTTTCTAAAAGAGACCCAGTACTTC. Encoded protein: CASSFLKETQYF.

The gene calls are TRBV6-5 and TRBJ2-7; D is unresolved. The V gene lost 2 bases and the J gene lost 2 bases, with 10 bases spanning the gap. Looked up from germline, CDR1 is MNHEY and CDR2 is SVGAGI. CDR3 length: 14 amino acids. The CDR3 DNA follows: TGTGCCAGCAGTTACGACGGAGTGGCCTACGAGCAGTACTTC. Encoded protein: CASSYDGVAYEQYF.

The chain couples TRBV6-2 or TRBV6-3 to TRBJ1-5; 12 bases map to TRBD1. Trimming at V came to 6 bases and at J to 4 bases, leaving 10 bases not matched to a gene. In germline, CDR1 is MNHEY, CDR2 SVGEGT. The CDR3 covers 17 residues. CDR3 protein: CASSPGQGALRNQPQHF. The CDR3 bases are TGTGCCAGCAGCCCGGGACAGGGGGCTTTACGGAATCAGCCCCAGCATTTT.

The table lists this clone with a few counts. The V and J genes are TRBV6-4 and TRBJ1-1; the D gene is possibly TRBD1 (6 bases). The CDR3 is 14 amino acids. With 6 bases removed from V and 1 base from J, the gap between germline ends came to 12 bases. The germline gives CDR1 MRHNA, CDR2 SNTAGT. The CDR3 nucleotides are TGTGCCAGCAGCCTGGGGGCGGAGAACACTGAAGCTTTCTTT. As protein: CASSLGAENTEAFF.

V is TRBV19 and J is TRBJ1-2; D perhaps matches TRBD1 (6 bases). V lost 9 bases and J 3 bases, leaving 17 bases between the germline ends. Germline V gene lookup returns CDR1 LNHDA and CDR2 SQIVND (reference sequence). This CDR3 has 14 amino acids. The CDR3, as DNA: TGTGCCAGCCACACAGGGACGGGTTACTATGGCTACACCTTC. Amino acid sequence: CASHTGTGYYGYTF.

The chain uses TRBV7-3 and TRBJ2-1, with 9 bases lining up with TRBD2. The CDR3 is 14 residues long. Per the germline V gene, CDR1 is SGHTA and CDR2 is FQGTGA. V lost 5 bases, J lost 6 bases, and 5 bases stayed unmatched. Here the CDR3 reads CASSLGLAGNEQFF. CDR3 nucleotide sequence: TGTGCCAGCAGCCTGGGACTAGCAGGCAATGAGCAGTTCTTC.

This clone appeared a single time. This rearrangement joins TRBV28 to TRBJ2-1; 9 nucleotides line up with TRBD2. The germline gives CDR1 MDHEN, CDR2 SYDVKM. V lost 10 bases to trimming and J lost 5 bases; unmatched junction nucleotides: 15. The CDR3 runs 16 residues. Written as DNA, the CDR3 is TGTGCCACCCTCTCTGCGGCGGGGGGGCACCACAATGAGCAGTTCTTC. Its protein is CATLSAAGGHHNEQFF.

This clone has more than one count but fewer than ten. This chain joins TRBV9 and TRBJ1-6, with D unclear. The CDR3 is made up of 13 amino acids. Trimming removed 0 bases from V and 9 bases from J, with 7 bases in between. Germline CDR1 reads SGDLS; CDR2 reads YYNGEE. The CDR3 DNA reads as TGTGCCAGCAGCGTAGATTCTCTTTCACCCCTCCACTTT. This sequence encodes CASSVDSLSPLHF.

The chain employs TRBV12-3 or TRBV12-4 and TRBJ2-7; 8 bases are a match to TRBD1. The CDR3 is 13 amino acids. V trimming: 8 bases; J trimming: 2 bases; junction bases outside the gene matches: 5. The CDR3 loop is CASGKGQAYEQYF. In DNA form, the CDR3 reads TGTGCCAGCGGGAAGGGACAGGCCTACGAGCAGTACTTC.

The chain uses TRBV6-2 or TRBV6-3 and TRBJ1-1; D might be TRBD1 (5 bases). The V gene's germline CDR1 is MNHEY and CDR2 SVGEGT. V shed 2 bases and J shed 5 bases, with 12 bases lying between them. The CDR3 has 14 amino acids. CDR3 loop: CASSYAGDGTEAFF. CDR3 nucleotides: TGTGCCAGCAGTTACGCGGGGGATGGGACTGAAGCTTTCTTT.

The chain joins TRBV25-1 to TRBJ2-7; TRBD1 agrees at 11 bases. The J segment lost 7 bases and the V segment lost 6 bases, leaving 5 bases of the junction unmatched. The germline V gene encodes CDR1 MGHDK and CDR2 SYGVNS. This CDR3 has 13 residues. CDR3 loop: CASSPDRGLEQYF. The CDR3 DNA sequence: TGTGCCAGCAGCCCGGACAGGGGGCTGGAGCAGTACTTC.

V is TRBV11-1 and J is TRBJ2-3; D unresolved. Germline-derived CDR1 and CDR2 are SGHAT and FQDESV (reference sequence). V gave up 5 bases and J gave up 1 base, with 10 bases separating them. The CDR3 contains 14 residues. CDR3 amino acids: CASSPPSGTDTQYF. The CDR3 region has the DNA TGTGCCAGCAGCCCTCCCTCGGGCACAGATACGCAGTATTTT.

Here the CDR3 DNA reads TGTGCTAGTGGTTTGGTCTTAGCGGGGGTTATGGGGGGTGAGCAGTTCTTC. Encoded protein: CASGLVLAGVMGGEQFF. V usage is TRBV12-5 and J usage is TRBJ2-1, with 9 bases identical to TRBD2. The germline CDR1 and CDR2 sequences are LGHNT and FRNRAP. J gave up 9 bases and V 0 bases, and 12 bases lay outside the gene matches. The CDR3 is 17 amino acids.

In this sample, this clone turned up a few times. V usage is TRBV4-2 and J usage is TRBJ2-7, with TRBD2 matching over 9 bases. V gave up 1 base and J gave up 5 bases; unmatched junction bases: 6. Germline V CDR1 and CDR2: LGHNA, YNFKEQ. The CDR3 is 15 amino acids. In nucleotides, the CDR3 is TGTGCCAGCAGCCAAGTTCTAGCGGGATCCCACGAGCAGTACTTC. Translating gives CASSQVLAGSHEQYF.